Reported below is one T cell receptor (beta chain). The target antigen is unknown. Every TCR cDNA molecule bore a unique molecular identifier. From the 5' RACE reads, TCRdb called clonotypes with MiXCR, one entry per CDR3 protein. The table has about 43,000 distinct CDR3 sequences, about 23% seen once. The sample originates from a study of spatial heterogeneity in lung cancer. Overall study: Among detected sequences, beta-chain ones consistently exceeded alpha-chain ones in number. A unique TCR and UMI combination showed up more than ten times in raw reads, on average.

Notes on the study in general: The appearance of ubiquitous expanded tumor TCRs in blood was greater at resection than follow-up.

Time point of the sample: blood at routine non-recurrence follow-up after resection. The CDR3 runs to 14 residues. V lost 3 bases and J 5 bases, leaving 14 bases between the germline ends. Looked up from germline, CDR1 is SGHRS and CDR2 is YFSETQ. This material consisted of PBMCs, taken at follow-up. The chain links TRBV5-1 to TRBJ2-5; maybe TRBD1 (6 bases). The source is a female donor with early-stage non-small cell lung cancer. The CDR3 coding sequence is TGCGCCAGCAGCTCGATTGACAGGCGGGAGACCCAGTACTTC. Translation gives CASSSIDRRETQYF.